Presented here are 29 T cell receptor beta chains from one specimen sequenced in a study of CD8+ T cells in alopecia areata. Described treatment: oral pan-JAK inhibitor, 5-10 mg twice daily. cDNA prepared by RNA extraction and subsequent reverse transcription served as the template for sequencing. TCRdb's copy holds only in-frame clones and misses some; the assay was immunoSEQ multiplex PCR. The repertoire holds about 200,000 clones, with 60% to 70% as singletons. Material: CD4+ T cells sorted from blood, obtained at week 4, from a patient treated with tofacitinib. The receptors were sampled from a human donor with alopecia areata.

V is TRBV13 and J is TRBJ2-5; no reliable D call. The CDR3 is 12 amino acids. Germline V lookup: CDR1 PRHDT, CDR2 FYEKMQ (reference sequence). The V end lost 4 bases, the J end lost 7 bases, and 10 bases lay between the germline ends. As DNA, the CDR3 is TGTGCCAGCAGCTCCGCCAGGCGGACCCAGTACTTC. Protein product: CASSSARRTQYF.

The chain links TRBV7-2 to TRBJ1-2; 8 bases fit TRBD1. The germline V gene has CDR1 SGHTA and CDR2 FQGNSA. This CDR3 is 15 amino acids long. Germline trimming cut 9 bases from V and 4 bases from J; bases unmatched to any gene: 13. CDR3 coding DNA: TGTGCCAGTTCGGCCCCCAACGACAGGGGCTATGGCTACACCTTC. Protein: CASSAPNDRGYGYTF.

This chain links TRBV2 with TRBJ2-7, with 11 bases lining up with TRBD1. The CDR3 runs to 13 residues. The trim removed 7 bases at V and 3 bases at J, leaving 2 bases unmatched. Germline CDR1 and CDR2: SNHLY and FYNNEI. The CDR3 region has the DNA TGTGCCAGCACCGGGACAGGGGGCTACGAGCAGTACTTC. As protein: CASTGTGGYEQYF. Full variable domain (rest looked up from reference TRBV2 and TRBJ2-7): EPEVTQTPSHQVTQMGQEVILRCVPISNHLYFYWYRQILGQKVEFLVSFYNNEISEKSEIFDDQFSVERPDGSNFTLKIRSTKLEDSAMYFCASTGTGGYEQYFGPGTRLTVT.

The chain combines TRBV4-1 with TRBJ2-5, with 8 bases lining up with TRBD2. This CDR3 spans 15 amino acids. V trimming: 1 base; J trimming: 4 bases; junction bases outside the gene matches: 5. Germline-derived CDR1 and CDR2 are MGHRA and YSYEKL. The CDR3 DNA follows: TGCGCCAGCAGCCAAGTCCCAGCGGGGGTAGAGACCCAGTACTTC. This codes for CASSQVPAGVETQYF.

This clone was seen more than once but under ten times. This chain links TRBV2 with TRBJ2-3; weak D call: TRBD2 (6 bases). The CDR3 sequence is 13 residues long. Germline V gene lookup returns CDR1 SNHLY and CDR2 FYNNEI. The V gene lost 4 bases and the J gene lost 6 bases, with 11 bases spanning the gap. The CDR3 DNA is TGTGCCAGCAGTGGGCCTAGCGCTGATACGCAGTATTTT. This sequence encodes CASSGPSADTQYF. Using reference TRBV2 and TRBJ2-3 for the parts outside the CDR3, the full variable domain is EPEVTQTPSHQVTQMGQEVILRCVPISNHLYFYWYRQILGQKVEFLVSFYNNEISEKSEIFDDQFSVERPDGSNFTLKIRSTKLEDSAMYFCASSGPSADTQYFGPGTRLTVL.

This clone was found a few times. The V gene is TRBV30, the J gene TRBJ1-2; 8 bases agree with TRBD1. Germline V lookup: CDR1 GTSNPN, CDR2 SVGIG (reference sequence). The CDR3 has 13 residues. Unmatched junction bases numbered 7, after V lost 2 bases and J lost 8 bases. The CDR3 sequence: CAWSPGQGGGYTF. CDR3 DNA sequence: TGTGCCTGGAGTCCCGGACAGGGCGGAGGCTACACCTTC.

This clone was recorded a few times. This chain connects TRBV29-1 to TRBJ1-1; 7 nucleotides agree with TRBD1. J lost 5 bases, V lost 6 bases, and 9 bases had no gene match. From germline, CDR1 is SQVTM and CDR2 ANQGSEA. The CDR3 has 13 residues. CDR3 sequence: CSVGVTGRTEAFF. CDR3 coding DNA: TGCAGCGTCGGAGTGACAGGGAGGACTGAAGCTTTCTTT.

The genes are TRBV30 and TRBJ2-7, with 7 positions matching TRBD1. The CDR3 contains 15 residues. The germline gives CDR1 GTSNPN, CDR2 SVGIG (reference sequence). Trimming removed 1 base from V and 3 bases from J; junction bases left unmatched: 9. Here the CDR3 DNA reads TGTGCCTGGAGTGGTGGACAGGATTCCTTCTACGAGCAGTACTTC. It is translated as CAWSGGQDSFYEQYF.

CDR3 in amino acids: CASIGILVGAKAFF. As DNA, the CDR3 is TGTGCCAGCATCGGGATTTTGGTTGGTGCGAAAGCTTTCTTT. This chain connects TRBV9 to TRBJ1-1, with unresolved D. The V gene lost 6 bases and the J gene lost 9 bases, with 21 bases spanning the gap. From germline, CDR1 is SGDLS and CDR2 YYNGEE. The CDR3 length is 14 residues. Full variable domain (missing parts from reference TRBV9 and TRBJ1-1): DSGVTQTPKHLITATGQRVTLRCSPRSGDLSVYWYQQSLDQGLQFLIQYYNGEERAKGNILERFSAQQFPDLHSELNLSSLELGDSALYFCASIGILVGAKAFFGQGTRLTVV.

This rearrangement joins TRBV5-4 to TRBJ2-2; D is undetermined. V lost 4 bases, J lost 3 bases, and 19 bases lay in between. Per germline, CDR1 SGHNT and CDR2 YYREEE (reference sequence). The CDR3 is 17 residues long. CDR3 region: CASSPAYAAEDTGELFF. The CDR3 nucleotides are TGTGCCAGCAGCCCTGCTTACGCGGCTGAAGACACCGGGGAGCTGTTTTTT.

V and J are TRBV29-1 and TRBJ1-2, with D possibly being TRBD1 (6 bases). The CDR3 has 13 amino acids. The V end lost 4 bases, the J end lost 7 bases, and 16 bases lay between the germline ends. Germline CDR1 SQVTM, CDR2 ANQGSEA. The CDR3 DNA is TGCAGCGTTGGCCGAGGGGGGAGAGGTGGCTACACCTTC. This gives the protein CSVGRGGRGGYTF.

With respect to this clone: The same CDR3 arises from other DNA sequences in this sample as well. The chain couples TRBV30 to TRBJ2-4; maybe TRBD1 (6 bases). The V and J ends lost 0 bases and 0 bases respectively, with 9 bases between them. The CDR3 runs to 15 residues. Germline V CDR1 and CDR2: GTSNPN, SVGIG (reference sequence). The CDR3 region is CAWSVGRGAKNIQYF. In DNA form, the CDR3 reads TGTGCCTGGAGTGTAGGCAGGGGAGCCAAAAACATTCAGTACTTC.

J is TRBJ2-3 and V is TRBV27, with 13 bases lining up with TRBD2. The junction had 6 bases not matched to a gene; V was cut back by 5 bases and J by 7 bases. Per the germline V gene, CDR1 is MNHEY and CDR2 is SMNVEV (reference sequence). The CDR3 is made up of 15 amino acids. DNA for the CDR3: TGTGCCAGCAGTACACTAGCGGGGGGGCCAAATACGCAGTATTTT. It specifies CASSTLAGGPNTQYF.

The V and J genes are TRBV29-1 and TRBJ2-3, with D perhaps TRBD1 or TRBD2 (5 bases each). CDR1 and CDR2 from the germline V gene are SQVTM and ANQGSEA. With 7 bases removed from V and 1 base from J, the gap between germline ends came to 15 bases. The CDR3 runs 14 residues. The CDR3 DNA sequence: TGCAGCGGAGGGGCGCCAGGCGGCACAGATACGCAGTATTTT. This translates into CSGGAPGGTDTQYF.

This clone has only a few counts. The chain joins TRBV30 to TRBJ1-2; 7 nucleotides agree with TRBD1. The CDR3 extends over 14 amino acids. After removal of 2 bases from V and 2 bases from J, the junction contained 5 bases not matched to a gene. Germline V gives CDR1 GTSNPN, CDR2 SVGIG (reference sequence). The DNA of the CDR3 is TGTGCCTGGAGTAAGATGGGACAGAACTATGGCTACACCTTC. Translation: CAWSKMGQNYGYTF.

This clone was seen only a few times. This chain joins TRBV14 and TRBJ2-7, with a tentative D call TRBD2 (6 bases). V was trimmed by 2 bases and J by 7 bases, leaving 18 bases between them. The CDR3 sequence is 15 residues long. Germline CDR1 is SGHDN and CDR2 is FVKESK. CDR3 loop: CASSQSGYSGLEQYF. The CDR3 DNA sequence: TGTGCCAGCAGCCAATCGGGGTACAGCGGGCTGGAGCAGTACTTC.

The chain joins TRBV7-3 to TRBJ2-3; unclear D gene. Looked up from germline, CDR1 is SGHTA and CDR2 is FQGTGA. CDR3 length equals 15 residues. V shed 5 bases and J shed 5 bases, with 17 bases lying between them. CDR3 sequence (DNA): TGTGCCAGCAGCCCCCACCGTGTCTTGGGAGATACGCAGTATTTT. As protein: CASSPHRVLGDTQYF.

The sample holds a few counts of this clone. The chain links TRBV25-1 to TRBJ1-1; D call uncertain. Trimming left V 1 base short and J 3 bases short, with 6 bases between. The germline V gene encodes CDR1 MGHDK and CDR2 SYGVNS. This CDR3 spans 13 amino acids. CDR3 loop: CASSEWADTEAFF. CDR3 nucleotide sequence: TGTGCCAGCAGTGAATGGGCGGACACTGAAGCTTTCTTT.

V is TRBV4-1 and J is TRBJ2-1, with TRBD1 matching 7 bases. CDR3 length: 15 amino acids. The J segment lost 0 bases and the V segment lost 4 bases, leaving 3 bases of the junction unmatched. Germline CDR1 and CDR2: MGHRA and YSYEKL. The CDR3 nucleotides read TGCGCCAGCAGCCCGACAGGGACCTCCTACAATGAGCAGTTCTTC. Translation gives CASSPTGTSYNEQFF.

The chain recombines TRBV6-1 with TRBJ2-1, with D perhaps TRBD1 or TRBD2 (5 bases each). Germline V gene sequence: CDR1 MNHNS, CDR2 SASEGT. The CDR3 spans 15 residues. V was cut by 7 bases and J by 5 bases, with 18 bases left in between. The CDR3 protein is CASTLGQGRNNEQFF. The CDR3 DNA reads as TGTGCCAGCACCCTGGGGCAGGGACGAAACAATGAGCAGTTCTTC.

CDR3: CASKGPESTDTQYF. The CDR3 bases are TGTGCCAGTAAAGGACCAGAGAGCACAGATACGCAGTATTTT. This sequence joins TRBV19 and TRBJ2-3; D is unresolved. CDR3 length: 14 residues. V was pared by 7 bases and J by 0 bases, with 11 bases between. CDR1 LNHDA and CDR2 SQIVND come from the germline V gene (reference sequence).

The chain links TRBV25-1 to TRBJ1-6, with 9 positions matching TRBD1. V shed 4 bases and J 7 bases; nucleotides not matched to a gene: 5. CDR3 length equals 15 residues. Per germline, CDR1 MGHDK and CDR2 SYGVNS. The CDR3 DNA reads as TGTGCCAGCAGTGCGGTAGGACAGGGGAATTCACCCCTCCACTTT. Translated: CASSAVGQGNSPLHF.

CDR3 loop: CASSSARWGSYGYTF. The CDR3 nucleotides are TGTGCCAGCAGTTCGGCCCGATGGGGGTCCTATGGCTACACCTTC. The rearrangement links TRBV27 to TRBJ1-2, with a weak D call TRBD1 (5 bases). V lost 4 bases and J lost 4, with 16 bases in between. The CDR3 covers 15 residues. Germline V gives CDR1 MNHEY, CDR2 SMNVEV (reference sequence).

This clone was seen once. J is TRBJ2-3 and V is TRBV7-2; D gene unclear. Trimming left V 8 bases short and J 5 bases short, with 11 bases between. The CDR3 consists of 12 residues. In germline, CDR1 is SGHTA, CDR2 FQGNSA. The CDR3 coding sequence is TGTGCCAGCGGACCTTACGGAGATACGCAGTATTTT. As protein: CASGPYGDTQYF. Full variable domain (outside the CDR3, taken from reference TRBV7-2 and TRBJ2-3): GAGVSQSPSNKVTEKGKDVELRCDPISGHTALYWYRQSLGQGLEFLIYFQGNSAPDKSGLPSDRFSAERTGGSVSTLTIQRTQQEDSAVYLCASGPYGDTQYFGPGTRLTVL.

J is TRBJ2-7 and V is TRBV10-3; 11 bases match TRBD2. The CDR3 covers 14 residues. Unmatched junction bases numbered 3, after V lost 3 bases and J lost 5 bases. The germline gives CDR1 ENHRY, CDR2 SYGVKD. In DNA form, the CDR3 reads TGTGCCATCAGTGAACTAGCGGGGGTCAACGAGCAGTACTTC. This translates into CAISELAGVNEQYF.

The chain joins TRBV4-2 to TRBJ2-3; D not resolved. This CDR3 is built from 13 residues. Trimming removed 0 bases at V and 0 bases at J, with 1 base between. Germline V lookup: CDR1 LGHNA, CDR2 YNFKEQ. The chain's CDR3 is CASSQESTDTQYF. In DNA form, the CDR3 reads TGTGCCAGCAGCCAAGAAAGCACAGATACGCAGTATTTT.

The chain combines TRBV25-1 with TRBJ2-2; the D is unclear. CDR1 is MGHDK, CDR2 SYGVNS, per germline. Trimming left V 9 bases short and J 0 bases short, with 2 bases between. The CDR3 contains 11 residues. The CDR3 DNA reads as TGTGCCAGTTCGAACACCGGGGAGCTGTTTTTT. It encodes CASSNTGELFF. Full variable domain (remainder filled in from reference TRBV25-1 and TRBJ2-2): EADIYQTPRYLVIGTGKKITLECSQTMGHDKMYWYQQDPGMELHLIHYSYGVNSTEKGDLSSESTVSRIRTEHFPLTLESARPSHTSQYLCASSNTGELFFGEGSRLTVL.

The V and J genes are TRBV7-2 and TRBJ2-7; D unclear. V was cut by 1 base and J by 0 bases, with 7 bases left in between. Per germline, CDR1 SGHTA and CDR2 FQGNSA. The CDR3 spans 14 residues. CDR3 sequence (DNA): TGTGCCAGCAGCTTAGAGGCCCTCTCCTACGAGCAGTACTTC. Amino acid sequence: CASSLEALSYEQYF.

This chain connects TRBV20-1 to TRBJ2-3, with 7 bases fitting TRBD1. V trimming: 5 bases; J trimming: 6 bases; junction bases outside the gene matches: 2. From germline, CDR1 is DFQATT and CDR2 SNEGSKA (reference sequence). This CDR3 region has 11 residues. The CDR3 here is CSAEGADTQYF. The CDR3 nucleotides are TGCAGTGCTGAGGGGGCCGATACGCAGTATTTT.